Listed here is a single TCR beta chain. Of the isolated RNA, all was reverse transcribed, and so the sequenced material was expressed TCRB transcripts. Some clones are missing from TCRdb's copy, which holds only in-frame ones; the method was immunoSEQ multiplex PCR. This table has about 930,000 clones, roughly 16% appearing once. This entry belongs to a study of beta chain features in type 1 diabetes. V was clipped by 2 bases and J by 12 bases, with 17 bases between them. Germline V CDR1 and CDR2: SGHDN, FVKESK. CDR3 size: 14 residues. The chain recombines TRBV14 with TRBJ2-4; D possibly corresponds to TRBD2 (6 bases). This sequence was found in a woman aged 18-30 years in good health. The sample taken for sequencing was naive CD4+ T cells from blood. The CDR3: CASSQLALGGRQYF. The CDR3 nucleotides read TGTGCCAGCAGCCAACTAGCGCTGGGTGGGCGTCAGTACTTC.